These 3 T cell receptor beta chains were sequenced from one sample in a study of blood T cell repertoires in COVID-19. Libraries were prepared by immunoSEQ multiplex PCR; TCRdb keeps only in-frame clonotypes and omits some of them. The sample lists 150,000 to 180,000 clones, 83% occurring once. Sequenced: peripheral blood. These TCRs come from a woman in her sixties with COVID-19, enrolled during active disease.

CDR3 in amino acids: CARTRAGGPYEQYF. The CDR3 DNA sequence: TGTGCCAGAACCAGGGCAGGGGGCCCCTACGAGCAGTACTTC. J is TRBJ2-7 and V is TRBV5-3; TRBD1 aligns across 8 bases. TRBV5-3 is sorted into the ORF group, with uncertain function. This CDR3 is built from 14 residues. The J segment lost 2 bases and the V segment lost 6 bases, leaving 7 bases of the junction unmatched.

This chain links TRBV18 with TRBJ1-5; TRBD1 might be the D (6 bases). Germline assignment: CDR1 KGHSH and CDR2 LQKENI. V was pared by 2 bases and J by 3 bases, with 11 bases between. This CDR3 comprises 15 residues. The CDR3 is CASSPATGLNQPQHF. CDR3 bases: TGTGCCAGCTCACCAGCGACAGGCCTCAATCAGCCCCAGCATTTT. The whole variable domain, filled in from reference TRBV18 and TRBJ1-5, reads NAGVMQNPRHLVRRRGQEARLRCSPMKGHSHVYWYRQLPEEGLKFMVYLQKENIIDESGMPKERFSAEFPKEGPSILRIQQVVRGDSAAYFCASSPATGLNQPQHFGDGTRLSIL.

The V call is TRBV5-6, the J call TRBJ2-7; 13 bases fit TRBD2. Losses at the gene ends were 4 bases for V and 3 bases for J; bases not matched to a gene: 4. This CDR3 comprises 15 residues. Germline CDR1 SGHDT, CDR2 YYEEEE. CDR3 nucleotides: TGTGCCAGCAGCCCGCGGACTAGCGGGAGCTACGAGCAGTACTTC. Translation gives CASSPRTSGSYEQYF.